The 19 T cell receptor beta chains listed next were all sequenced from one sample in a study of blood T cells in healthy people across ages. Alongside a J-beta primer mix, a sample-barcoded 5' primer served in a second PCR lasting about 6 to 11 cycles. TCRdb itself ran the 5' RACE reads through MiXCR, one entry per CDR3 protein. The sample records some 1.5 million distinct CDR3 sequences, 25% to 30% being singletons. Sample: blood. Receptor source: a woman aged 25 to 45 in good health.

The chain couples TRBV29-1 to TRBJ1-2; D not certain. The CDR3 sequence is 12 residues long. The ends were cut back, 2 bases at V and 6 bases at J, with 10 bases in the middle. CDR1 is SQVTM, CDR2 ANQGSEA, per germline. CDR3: CSVETGRDGYTF. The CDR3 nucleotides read TGCAGCGTTGAAACCGGGAGGGATGGCTACACCTTC.

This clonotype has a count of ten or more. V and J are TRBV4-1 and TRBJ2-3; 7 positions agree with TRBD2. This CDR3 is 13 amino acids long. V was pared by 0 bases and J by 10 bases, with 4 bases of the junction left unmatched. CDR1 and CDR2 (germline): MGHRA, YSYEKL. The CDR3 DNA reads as TGCGCCAGCAGCCAAGAGGGGGACTATCCGCAGTATTTT. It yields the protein CASSQEGDYPQYF.

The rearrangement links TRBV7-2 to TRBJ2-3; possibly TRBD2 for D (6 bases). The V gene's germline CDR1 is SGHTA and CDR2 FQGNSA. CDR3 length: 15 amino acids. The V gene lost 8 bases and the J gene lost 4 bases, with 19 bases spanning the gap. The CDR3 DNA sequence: TGTGCCAGCGGGAGCGGGCGGCGGGGCGCAGATACGCAGTATTTT. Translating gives CASGSGRRGADTQYF.

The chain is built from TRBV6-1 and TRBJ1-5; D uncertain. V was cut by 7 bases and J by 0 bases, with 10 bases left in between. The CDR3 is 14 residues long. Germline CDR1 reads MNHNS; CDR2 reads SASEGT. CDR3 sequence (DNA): TGTGCCAGCACGGAAGAGGATAGCAATCAGCCCCAGCATTTT. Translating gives CASTEEDSNQPQHF.

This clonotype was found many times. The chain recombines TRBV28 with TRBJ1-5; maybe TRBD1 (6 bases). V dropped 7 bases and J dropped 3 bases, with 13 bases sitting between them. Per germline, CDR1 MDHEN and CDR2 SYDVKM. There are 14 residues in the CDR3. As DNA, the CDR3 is TGTGCCAGCACCGAGGGGGGATTCAATCAGCCCCAGCATTTT. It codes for CASTEGGFNQPQHF.

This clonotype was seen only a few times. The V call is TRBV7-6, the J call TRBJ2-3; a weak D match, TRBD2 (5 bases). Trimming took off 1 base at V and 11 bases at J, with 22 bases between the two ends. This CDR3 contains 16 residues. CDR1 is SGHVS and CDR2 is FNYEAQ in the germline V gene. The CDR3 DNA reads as TGTGCCAGCAGCTTAGAATCCACGGGAAGCCAGGTTGGGCAGTATTTT. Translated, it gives CASSLESTGSQVGQYF.

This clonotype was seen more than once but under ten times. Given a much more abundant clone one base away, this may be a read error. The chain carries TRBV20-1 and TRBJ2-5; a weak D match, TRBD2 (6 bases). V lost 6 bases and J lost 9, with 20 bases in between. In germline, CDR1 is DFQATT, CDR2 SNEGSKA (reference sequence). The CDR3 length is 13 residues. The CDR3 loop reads CSAHSGPREAQYF. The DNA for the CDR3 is TGCAGTGCCCATAGCGGACCTAGGGAGGCCCAGTACTTC.

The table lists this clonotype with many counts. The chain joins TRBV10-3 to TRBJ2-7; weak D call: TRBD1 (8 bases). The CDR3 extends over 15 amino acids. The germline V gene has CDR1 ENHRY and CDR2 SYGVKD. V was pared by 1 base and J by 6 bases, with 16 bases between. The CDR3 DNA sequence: TGTGCCATCAGTGAGTTACAGGGGGGGACAAGCGAGCAGTACTTC. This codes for CAISELQGGTSEQYF.

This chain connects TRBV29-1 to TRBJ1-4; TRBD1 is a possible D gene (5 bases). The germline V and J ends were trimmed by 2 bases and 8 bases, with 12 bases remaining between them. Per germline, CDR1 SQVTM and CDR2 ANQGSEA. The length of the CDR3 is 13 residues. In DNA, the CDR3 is TGCAGCGTTGAAACTGGACAAGACGAAAAACTGTTTTTT. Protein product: CSVETGQDEKLFF. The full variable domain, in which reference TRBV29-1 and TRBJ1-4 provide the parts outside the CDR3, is SAVISQKPSRDICQRGTSLTIQCQVDSQVTMMFWYRQQPGQSLTLIATANQGSEATYESGFVIDKFPISRPNLTFSTLTVSNMSPEDSSIYLCSVETGQDEKLFFGSGTQLSVL.

CDR3 sequence: CAWSESEAQYF. DNA for the CDR3: TGTGCCTGGAGTGAGAGTGAGGCCCAGTACTTC. V usage is TRBV30 and J usage is TRBJ2-7; D is undetermined. Germline assignment: CDR1 GTSNPN and CDR2 SVGIG (reference sequence). This CDR3 has 11 amino acids. V was shortened by 1 base and J by 10 bases, with 11 bases between the two germline ends.

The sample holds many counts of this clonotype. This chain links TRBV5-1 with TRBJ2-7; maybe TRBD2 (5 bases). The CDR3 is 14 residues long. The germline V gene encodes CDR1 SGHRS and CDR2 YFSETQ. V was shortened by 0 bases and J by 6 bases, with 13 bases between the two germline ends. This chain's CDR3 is CASSLVGNEFEQYF. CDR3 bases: TGCGCCAGCAGCTTGGTCGGGAATGAGTTCGAGCAGTACTTC.

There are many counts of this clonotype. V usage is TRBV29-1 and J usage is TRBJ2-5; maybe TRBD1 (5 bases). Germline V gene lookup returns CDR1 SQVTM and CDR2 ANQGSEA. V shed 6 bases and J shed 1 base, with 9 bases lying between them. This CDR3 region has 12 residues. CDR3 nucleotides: TGCAGCGTACAGACAGCCCAAGAGACCCAGTACTTC. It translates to CSVQTAQETQYF. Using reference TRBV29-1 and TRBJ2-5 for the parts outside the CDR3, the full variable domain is SAVISQKPSRDICQRGTSLTIQCQVDSQVTMMFWYRQQPGQSLTLIATANQGSEATYESGFVIDKFPISRPNLTFSTLTVSNMSPEDSSIYLCSVQTAQETQYFGPGTRLLVL.

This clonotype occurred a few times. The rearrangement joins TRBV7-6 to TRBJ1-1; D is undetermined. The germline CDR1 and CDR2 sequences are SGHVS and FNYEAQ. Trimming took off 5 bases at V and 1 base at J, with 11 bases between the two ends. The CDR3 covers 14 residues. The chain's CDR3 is CASSQTNWNTEAFF. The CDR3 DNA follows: TGTGCCAGCAGCCAAACGAACTGGAACACTGAAGCTTTCTTT. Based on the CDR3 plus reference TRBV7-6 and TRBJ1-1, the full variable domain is GAGVSQSPRYKVTKRGQDVALRCDPISGHVSLYWYRQALGQGPEFLTYFNYEAQQDKSGLPNDRFSAERPEGSISTLTIQRTEQRDSAMYRCASSQTNWNTEAFFGQGTRLTVV.

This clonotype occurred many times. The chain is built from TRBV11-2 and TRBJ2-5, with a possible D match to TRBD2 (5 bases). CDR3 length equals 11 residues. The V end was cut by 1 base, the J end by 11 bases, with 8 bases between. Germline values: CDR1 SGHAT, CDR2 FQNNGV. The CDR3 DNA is TGTGCCAGCAGCTTAGTCGGGAAGCAGTACTTC. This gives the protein CASSLVGKQYF.

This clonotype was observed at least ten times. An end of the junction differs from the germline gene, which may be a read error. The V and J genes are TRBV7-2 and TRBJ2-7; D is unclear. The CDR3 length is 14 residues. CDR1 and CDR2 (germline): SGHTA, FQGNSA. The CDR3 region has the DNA TGTGCCAGCAGTTTAGGTCCGTCGCCCTACGAGCAGTACTTC. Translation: CASSLGPSPYEQYF.

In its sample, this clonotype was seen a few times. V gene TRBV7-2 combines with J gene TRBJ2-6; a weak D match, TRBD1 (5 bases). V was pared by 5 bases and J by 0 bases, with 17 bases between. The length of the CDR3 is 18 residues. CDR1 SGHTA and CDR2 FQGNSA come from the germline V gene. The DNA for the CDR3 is TGTGCCAGCAGCCCGCGACACAGACAGAGCTCTGGGGCCAACGTCCTGACTTTC. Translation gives CASSPRHRQSSGANVLTF.

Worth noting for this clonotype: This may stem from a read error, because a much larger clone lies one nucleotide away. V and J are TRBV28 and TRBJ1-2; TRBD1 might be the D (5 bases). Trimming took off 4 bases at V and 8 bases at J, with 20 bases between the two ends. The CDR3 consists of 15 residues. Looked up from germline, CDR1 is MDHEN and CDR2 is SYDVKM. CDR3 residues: CASSWVAGHRNGYTF. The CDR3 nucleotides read TGTGCCAGCAGTTGGGTAGCTGGACACCGAAACGGCTACACCTTC.

The CDR3 protein is CASSHGLPSGEKYF. The CDR3 DNA follows: TGTGCCAGCAGCCATGGACTGCCAAGTGGTGAAAAGTACTTC. The J gene is TRBJ2-5, the V gene TRBV7-2, with a tentative D call TRBD2 (5 bases). Trimming removed 5 bases from V and 12 bases from J, with 22 bases in between. Per germline, CDR1 SGHTA and CDR2 FQGNSA. The CDR3 runs to 14 residues.

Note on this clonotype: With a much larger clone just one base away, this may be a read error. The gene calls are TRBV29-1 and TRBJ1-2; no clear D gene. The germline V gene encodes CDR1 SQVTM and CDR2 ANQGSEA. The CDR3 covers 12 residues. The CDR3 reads CSVVTSPYDYTF. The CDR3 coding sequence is TGCAGCGTCGTGACATCTCCCTATGACTACACCTTC.